The 20 T cell receptor beta chains given below trace back to one sample, sequenced in a study of blood T cell repertoires in COVID-19. Only in-frame clones appear in the TCRdb table, and some are missing; sequencing was by immunoSEQ multiplex PCR. The data show hundreds of thousands of clones, 70% to 85% seen once. Sequenced sample: peripheral blood. The receptor set was obtained from a woman aged 40 to 50 with active or convalescent COVID-19.

This clone was observed a handful of times. The rearrangement uses TRBV30 and TRBJ1-1; D is unclear. This CDR3 spans 14 amino acids. Germline CDR1 GTSNPN, CDR2 SVGIG (reference sequence). Deletions cut 8 bases from V and 1 base from J, with 17 bases between. The CDR3 spells CAAEAFTGNTEAFF. CDR3 in DNA: TGTGCCGCCGAAGCCTTTACGGGGAACACTGAAGCTTTCTTT.

The DNA for the CDR3 is TGTGCCAGCAGCTTACTAGGCCTCCAAGAGACCCAGTACTTC. Translating gives CASSLLGLQETQYF. The chain recombines TRBV7-2 with TRBJ2-5; D not certain. This CDR3 is built from 14 residues. The V end lost 2 bases, the J end lost 1 base, and 8 bases lay between the germline ends. Germline values: CDR1 SGHTA, CDR2 FQGNSA.

The J gene is TRBJ1-2, the V gene TRBV19; 7 bases line up with TRBD1. V shed 5 bases and J 8 bases; nucleotides not matched to a gene: 5. The CDR3 runs 12 residues. Germline CDR1 reads LNHDA; CDR2 reads SQIVND (reference sequence). The CDR3 sequence is CASSDRAGGYTF. CDR3 nucleotides: TGTGCCAGTAGTGACAGGGCTGGAGGCTACACCTTC.

V usage is TRBV10-1 and J usage is TRBJ1-5, with D unresolved. V was pared by 4 bases and J by 6 bases, with 13 bases between. CDR3 length: 14 amino acids. CDR1 is WNHNN, CDR2 SYGVQD, per germline (reference sequence). CDR3 loop: CASSGRWRGQPQHF. CDR3 coding DNA: TGCGCCAGCAGTGGCAGGTGGCGGGGTCAGCCCCAGCATTTT.

In this sample, this clone turned up a few times. The rearrangement joins TRBV4-2 to TRBJ2-5; 9 positions agree with TRBD2. V shed 4 bases, J shed 5 bases, and the junction held 8 bases outside the gene matches. Germline-derived CDR1 and CDR2 are LGHNA and YNFKEQ. The CDR3 runs 15 residues. CDR3 DNA: TGTGCCAGCAGCCTTAGGCGGGGGGGCCGTGAGACCCAGTACTTC. Residues: CASSLRRGGRETQYF.

This CDR3 is CVRSSDRDRGPISDSALHF. Here the CDR3 DNA reads TGTGTCAGAAGCTCGGACCGGGACAGGGGGCCCATCTCCGATTCGGCCCTCCACTTT. The V call is TRBV7-5, the J call TRBJ1-6; TRBD1 is taken as the D call from the table, unchecked against the DNA. TRBV7-5 is assigned pseudogene status. This CDR3 has 19 amino acids.

This clone was recorded many times. A junction boundary mismatches the germline segment, possibly from a read error. The rearrangement joins TRBV7-7 to TRBJ2-1, with D uncertain. The CDR3 contains 13 residues. Germline CDR1 SSHAT, CDR2 FNYEAQ (reference sequence). In nucleotides, the CDR3 is TGTGCTAGCAGCTCAGACTTTTACAATGAGCAGTTCTTC. Translated: CASSSDFYNEQFF.

This chain uses TRBV28 with TRBJ1-6, with a possible D match to TRBD1 (5 bases). Germline-derived CDR1 and CDR2 are MDHEN and SYDVKM. Trimming cost V 6 bases and J 7 bases, with 16 bases left between them. The CDR3 is 15 residues long. Here the CDR3 reads CASSRAPAANSPLHF. The CDR3 region has the DNA TGTGCCAGCAGCAGGGCGCCAGCCGCGAATTCACCCCTCCACTTT.

This clone has only one observation. The chain combines TRBV13 with TRBJ1-2, with 9 bases identical to TRBD1. Germline CDR1 reads PRHDT; CDR2 reads FYEKMQ (reference sequence). The length of the CDR3 is 15 residues. V lost 6 bases and J lost 3; bases outside the gene matches: 8. As DNA, the CDR3 is TGTGCCAGCAGGGAAACAGGGGGCTCGGACTATGGCTACACCTTC. Its protein product is CASRETGGSDYGYTF.

V is TRBV6-1 and J is TRBJ1-3; TRBD1 agrees at 8 bases. The V gene's germline CDR1 is MNHNS and CDR2 SASEGT. Trimming at V came to 4 bases and at J to 3 bases, leaving 8 bases not matched to a gene. This CDR3 is built from 16 residues. CDR3 coding DNA: TGTGCCAGCAGTGGCGCCGGGACAGGAATTGGAAACACCATATATTTT. Translating gives CASSGAGTGIGNTIYF.

V is TRBV5-1 and J is TRBJ2-2; TRBD1 aligns across 7 bases. The CDR3 runs 15 residues. Germline V CDR1 and CDR2: SGHRS, YFSETQ. The J segment lost 2 bases and the V segment lost 5 bases, leaving 6 bases of the junction unmatched. CDR3 in DNA: TGCGCCAGCAGAGAAGGGGGCTCTAACACCGGGGAGCTGTTTTTT. This gives the protein CASREGGSNTGELFF.

The count of this clone is one. The chain is built from TRBV5-1 and TRBJ1-1; D call uncertain. Trimming took 4 bases from V and 1 from J, leaving 11 bases between them. The length of the CDR3 is 14 residues. The V gene's germline CDR1 is SGHRS and CDR2 YFSETQ. CDR3 in amino acids: CASSIPVQNTEAFF. The CDR3 nucleotides read TGCGCCAGCAGCATACCGGTTCAGAACACTGAAGCTTTCTTT.

This clone was seen only a few times. The CDR3 coding sequence is TGTGCCAGTAGTATCGACAAGCAAGAGACCCAGTACTTC. Its protein is CASSIDKQETQYF. The chain couples TRBV19 to TRBJ2-5; D not certain. The CDR3 covers 13 residues. CDR1 is LNHDA, CDR2 SQIVND, per germline (reference sequence). V lost 3 bases to trimming and J lost 2 bases, with 7 bases between them.

This chain uses TRBV24-1 with TRBJ1-5, with 7 positions matching TRBD1. Trimming removed 3 bases from V and 7 bases from J; junction bases left unmatched: 2. Germline CDR1 reads KGHDR; CDR2 reads SFDVKD. CDR3 length: 13 amino acids. Here the CDR3 DNA reads TGTGCCACCAGTGATGTGACAGGGCAGCCCCAGCATTTT. Its translation: CATSDVTGQPQHF.

The table lists this clone with many counts. At one end the junction does not follow the germline gene, possibly because of a read error. This chain links TRBV7-7 with TRBJ2-2, with TRBD1 as a possible D gene (6 bases). The CDR3 is made up of 16 amino acids. Germline V gene sequence: CDR1 SSHAT, CDR2 FNYEAQ (reference sequence). The CDR3 region has the DNA TGTGCTAGCAGCTTGGGGCGACAGGTTAACACCGGGGAGCTGTTTTTT. It specifies CASSLGRQVNTGELFF.

The rearrangement joins TRBV2 to TRBJ1-2; tentatively, D is TRBD1 (5 bases). Trimming removed 0 bases at V and 1 base at J, with 6 bases between. This CDR3 region has 14 residues. CDR1 is SNHLY, CDR2 FYNNEI, per germline. The CDR3 region is CASSEAGVNYGYTF. For the CDR3, the DNA is TGTGCCAGCAGTGAAGCAGGGGTTAACTATGGCTACACCTTC.

The chain recombines TRBV2 with TRBJ2-2, with D maybe TRBD2 (5 bases). The CDR3 spans 11 residues. Germline CDR1 and CDR2: SNHLY and FYNNEI. The V and J ends lost 6 bases and 8 bases respectively, with 7 bases between them. The chain's CDR3 is CASRREGELFF. CDR3 bases: TGTGCCAGCAGAAGGGAGGGGGAGCTGTTTTTT. The variable domain in full, completed from reference TRBV2 and TRBJ2-2, reads EPEVTQTPSHQVTQMGQEVILRCVPISNHLYFYWYRQILGQKVEFLVSFYNNEISEKSEIFDDQFSVERPDGSNFTLKIRSTKLEDSAMYFCASRREGELFFGEGSRLTVL.

The chain uses TRBV3-1 (or the pseudogene TRBV3-2) and TRBJ1-1, with D perhaps TRBD1 (6 bases). CDR3 length: 14 amino acids. V was cut by 6 bases and J by 0 bases, with 11 bases left in between. From germline, CDR1 is LGHDT and CDR2 YNNKEL (reference sequence). The CDR3 loop is CASSHTGMNTEAFF. CDR3 sequence (DNA): TGTGCCAGCAGTCATACAGGGATGAACACTGAAGCTTTCTTT.

The count of this clone is one. The chain joins TRBV9 to TRBJ1-6; 8 nucleotides align to TRBD1. This CDR3 has 17 amino acids. Germline trimming cut 0 bases from V and 5 bases from J; bases unmatched to any gene: 7. The V gene's germline CDR1 is SGDLS and CDR2 YYNGEE. The CDR3 sequence: CASSVAPGGAHNSPLHF. The CDR3 DNA reads as TGTGCCAGCAGCGTAGCCCCAGGGGGCGCACATAATTCACCCCTCCACTTT.

This clone showed up just a few times. The J gene is TRBJ1-6, the V gene TRBV7-9; D is possibly TRBD1 (5 bases). CDR3 length: 12 amino acids. Germline-derived CDR1 and CDR2 are SEHNR and FQNEAQ (reference sequence). Trimming removed 8 bases from V and 10 bases from J, with 12 bases in between. CDR3 loop: CASGLGGSPLHF. The CDR3 nucleotides read TGTGCCAGCGGTCTGGGGGGGTCACCCCTCCACTTT.